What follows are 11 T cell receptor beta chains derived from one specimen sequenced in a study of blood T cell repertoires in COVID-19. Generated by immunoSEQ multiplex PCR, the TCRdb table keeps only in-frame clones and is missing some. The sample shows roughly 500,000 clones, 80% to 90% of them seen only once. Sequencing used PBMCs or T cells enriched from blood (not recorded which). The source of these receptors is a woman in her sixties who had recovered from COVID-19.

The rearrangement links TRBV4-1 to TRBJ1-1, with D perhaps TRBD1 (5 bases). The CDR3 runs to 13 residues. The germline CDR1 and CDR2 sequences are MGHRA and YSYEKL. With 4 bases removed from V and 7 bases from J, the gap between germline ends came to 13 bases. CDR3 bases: TGCGCCAGCAGCCCGGTGGGCCAGGGTGAAGCTTTCTTT. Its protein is CASSPVGQGEAFF.

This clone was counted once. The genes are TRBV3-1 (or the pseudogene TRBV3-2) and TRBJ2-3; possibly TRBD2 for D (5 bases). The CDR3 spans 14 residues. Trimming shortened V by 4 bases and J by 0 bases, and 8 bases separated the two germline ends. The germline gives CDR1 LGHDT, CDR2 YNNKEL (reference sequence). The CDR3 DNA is TGTGCCAGCAGCCCTCGGGGAAGCACAGATACGCAGTATTTT. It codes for CASSPRGSTDTQYF.

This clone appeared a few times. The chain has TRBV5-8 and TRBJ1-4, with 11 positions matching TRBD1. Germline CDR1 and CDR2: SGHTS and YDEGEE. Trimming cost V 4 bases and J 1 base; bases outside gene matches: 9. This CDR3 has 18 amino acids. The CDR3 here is CASSPGTGGGRTNEKLFF. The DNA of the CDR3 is TGTGCCAGCAGCCCCGGGACAGGGGGGGGAAGAACTAATGAAAAACTGTTTTTT.

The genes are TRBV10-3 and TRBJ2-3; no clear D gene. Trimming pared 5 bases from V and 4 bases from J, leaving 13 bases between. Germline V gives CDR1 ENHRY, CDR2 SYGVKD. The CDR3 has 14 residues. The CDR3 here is CAISSMTVADTQYF. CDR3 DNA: TGTGCCATCAGTTCTATGACTGTGGCAGATACGCAGTATTTT.

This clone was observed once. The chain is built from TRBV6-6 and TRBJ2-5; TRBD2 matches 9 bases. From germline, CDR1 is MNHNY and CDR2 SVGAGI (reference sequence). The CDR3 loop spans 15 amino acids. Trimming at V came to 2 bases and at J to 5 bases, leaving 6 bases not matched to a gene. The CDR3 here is CASSYGAGGRETQYF. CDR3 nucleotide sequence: TGTGCCAGCAGTTACGGGGCGGGGGGGCGTGAGACCCAGTACTTC.

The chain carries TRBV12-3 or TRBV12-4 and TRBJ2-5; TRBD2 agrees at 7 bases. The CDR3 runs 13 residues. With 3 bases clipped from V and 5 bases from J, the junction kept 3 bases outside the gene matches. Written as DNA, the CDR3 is TGTGCCAGCAGTTTCTGGGGAGGGGAGACCCAGTACTTC. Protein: CASSFWGGETQYF.

Written as DNA, the CDR3 is TGTGCCAGTAGTTCCCCCGGGAAAAACTATGGCTACACCTTC. This gives the protein CASSSPGKNYGYTF. The V and J genes are TRBV19 and TRBJ1-2; D is unresolved. Germline V gene data show CDR1 as LNHDA and CDR2 as SQIVND (reference sequence). V dropped 5 bases and J dropped 2 bases, with 12 bases sitting between them. The CDR3 length is 14 residues.

The CDR3 protein is CASSPGRTSGEETQYF. Here the CDR3 DNA reads TGTGCCAGCTCACCTGGGAGGACTAGCGGAGAAGAGACCCAGTACTTC. The rearrangement joins TRBV18 to TRBJ2-5; TRBD2 matches at 10 bases. This CDR3 is 16 amino acids long. With 3 bases clipped from V and 3 bases from J, the junction kept 7 bases outside the gene matches. Germline CDR1 and CDR2: KGHSH and LQKENI.

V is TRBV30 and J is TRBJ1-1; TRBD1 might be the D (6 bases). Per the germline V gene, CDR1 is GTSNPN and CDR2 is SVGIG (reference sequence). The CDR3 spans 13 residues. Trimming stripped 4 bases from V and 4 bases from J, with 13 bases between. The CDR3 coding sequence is TGTGCCTGGACCCCTGGGGGGGCCACTGAAGCTTTCTTT. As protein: CAWTPGGATEAFF.

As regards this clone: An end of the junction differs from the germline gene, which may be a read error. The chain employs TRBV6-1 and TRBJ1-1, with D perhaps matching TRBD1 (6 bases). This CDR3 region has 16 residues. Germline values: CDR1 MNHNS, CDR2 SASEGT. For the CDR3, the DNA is TGTGCCAGCAGCGAAGGGGGTGGGGCCGTGTACACTGAAGCTTTCTTT. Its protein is CASSEGGGAVYTEAFF.

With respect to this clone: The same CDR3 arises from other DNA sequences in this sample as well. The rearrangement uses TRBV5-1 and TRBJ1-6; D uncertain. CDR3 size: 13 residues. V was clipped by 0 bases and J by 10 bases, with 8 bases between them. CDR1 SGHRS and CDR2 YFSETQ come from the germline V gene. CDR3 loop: CASSLAGRSPLHF. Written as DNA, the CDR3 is TGCGCCAGCAGCTTGGCGGGTAGATCACCCCTCCACTTT. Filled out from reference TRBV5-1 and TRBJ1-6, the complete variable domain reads KAGVTQTPRYLIKTRGQQVTLSCSPISGHRSVSWYQQTPGQGLQFLFEYFSETQRNKGNFPGRFSGRQFSNSRSEMNVSTLELGDSALYLCASSLAGRSPLHFGNGTRLTVT.